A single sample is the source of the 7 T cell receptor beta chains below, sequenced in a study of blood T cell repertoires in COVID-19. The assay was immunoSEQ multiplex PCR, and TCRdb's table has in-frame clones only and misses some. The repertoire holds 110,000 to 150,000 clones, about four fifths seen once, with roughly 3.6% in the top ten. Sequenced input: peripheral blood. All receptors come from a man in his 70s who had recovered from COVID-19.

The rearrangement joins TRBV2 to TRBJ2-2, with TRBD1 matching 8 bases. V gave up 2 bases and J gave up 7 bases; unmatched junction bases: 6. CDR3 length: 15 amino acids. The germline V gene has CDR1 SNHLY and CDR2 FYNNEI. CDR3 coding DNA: TGTGCCAGCAGTGAAAGGGACAGGCCGCTCGGGGAGCTGTTTTTT. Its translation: CASSERDRPLGELFF.

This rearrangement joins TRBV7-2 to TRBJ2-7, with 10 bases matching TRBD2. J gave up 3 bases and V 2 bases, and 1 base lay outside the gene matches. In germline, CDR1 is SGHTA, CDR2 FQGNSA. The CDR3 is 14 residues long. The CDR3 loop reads CASSLRTSGYEQYF. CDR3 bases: TGTGCCAGCAGCTTAAGGACTAGCGGCTACGAGCAGTACTTC.

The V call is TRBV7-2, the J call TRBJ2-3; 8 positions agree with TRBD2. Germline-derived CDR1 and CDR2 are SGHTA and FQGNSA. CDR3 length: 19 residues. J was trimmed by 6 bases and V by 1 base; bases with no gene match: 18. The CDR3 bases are TGTGCCAGCAGCTTAGTCCCGGTGACTAGCGTACGTCGTTTGGATACGCAGTATTTT. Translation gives CASSLVPVTSVRRLDTQYF.

The CDR3 sequence: CATSDDYRELGTEAFF. CDR3 nucleotides: TGTGCCACCAGTGATGATTACAGGGAGTTGGGGACTGAAGCTTTCTTT. This chain links TRBV24-1 with TRBJ1-1, with a possible D match to TRBD1 (6 bases). V lost 3 bases to trimming and J lost 5 bases, with 18 bases between them. The CDR3 runs 16 residues. Germline CDR1 and CDR2: KGHDR and SFDVKD.

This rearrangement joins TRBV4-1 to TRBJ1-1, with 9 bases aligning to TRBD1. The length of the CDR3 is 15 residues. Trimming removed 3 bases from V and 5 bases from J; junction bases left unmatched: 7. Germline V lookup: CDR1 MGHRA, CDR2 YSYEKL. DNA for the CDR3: TGCGCCAGCAGCCACTGGACAGGGGCTGATACTGAAGCTTTCTTT. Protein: CASSHWTGADTEAFF.

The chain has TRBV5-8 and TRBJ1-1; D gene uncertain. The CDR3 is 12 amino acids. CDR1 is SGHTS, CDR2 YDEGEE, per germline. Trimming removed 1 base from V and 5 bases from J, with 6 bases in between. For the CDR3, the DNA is TGTGCCAGCAGCTTGAGGGAGACTGAAGCTTTCTTT. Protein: CASSLRETEAFF. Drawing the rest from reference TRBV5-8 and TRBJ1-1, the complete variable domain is EAGVTQSPTHLIKTRGQQATLRCSPISGHTSVYWYQQALGLGLQFLLWYDEGEERNRGNFPPRFSGRQFPNYSSELNVNALELEDSALYLCASSLRETEAFFGQGTRLTVV.

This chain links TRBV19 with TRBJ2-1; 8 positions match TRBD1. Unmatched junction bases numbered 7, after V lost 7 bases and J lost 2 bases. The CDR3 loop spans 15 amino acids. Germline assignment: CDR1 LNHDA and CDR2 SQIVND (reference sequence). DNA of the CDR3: TGTGCCAGTATGGTCGAGACAGGGGCCTACAATGAGCAGTTCTTC. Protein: CASMVETGAYNEQFF.